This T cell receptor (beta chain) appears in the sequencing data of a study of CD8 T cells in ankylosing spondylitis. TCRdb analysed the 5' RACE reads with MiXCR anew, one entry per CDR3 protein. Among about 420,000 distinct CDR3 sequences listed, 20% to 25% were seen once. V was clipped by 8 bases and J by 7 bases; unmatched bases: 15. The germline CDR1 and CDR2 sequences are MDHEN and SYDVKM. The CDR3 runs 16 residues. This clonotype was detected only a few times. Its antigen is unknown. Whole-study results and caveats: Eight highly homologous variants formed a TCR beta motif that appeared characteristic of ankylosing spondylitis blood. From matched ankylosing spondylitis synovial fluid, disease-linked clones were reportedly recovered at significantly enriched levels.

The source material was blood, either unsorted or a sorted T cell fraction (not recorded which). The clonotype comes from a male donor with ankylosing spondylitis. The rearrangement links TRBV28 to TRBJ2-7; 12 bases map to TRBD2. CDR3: CASLTPRLAGAREQYF. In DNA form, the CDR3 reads TGTGCCAGCCTTACCCCCAGACTAGCGGGGGCCCGGGAGCAGTACTTC. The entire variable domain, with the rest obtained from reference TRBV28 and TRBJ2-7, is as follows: DVKVTQSSRYLVKRTGEKVFLECVQDMDHENMFWYRQDPGLGLRLIYFSYDVKMKEKGDIPEGYSVSREKKERFSLILESASTNQTSMYLCASLTPRLAGAREQYFGPGTRLTVT.